This section outlines one TCR beta chain sequence together with its context. The target antigen is unknown. The sample is drawn from a study of healthy donors' naive CD4 and CD8 T cells. Broader study findings: Naive CD4+ and CD8+ cells reportedly differed in usage of most V and J genes.

A linear amplification protocol produced the TCR libraries from around 500 ng of total RNA. TCRdb re-called the reads through MiXCR, storing one row per CDR3 protein. The sample contains roughly 200,000 distinct CDR3 sequences, around 70% of which appear only once. This receptor was obtained from a pool of human donors in good health; the sample pools cells from several healthy donors. The source material was naive CD4+ and CD8+ T cells sorted from blood, pooled from several donors.

In DNA form, the CDR3 reads TGTGCCAGCAGTACCGGGAGCATTCCTACTCACGAGCAGTACTTC. Translating gives CASSTGSIPTHEQYF. V and J are TRBV6-5 and TRBJ2-7; tentatively, D is TRBD2 (6 bases). The length of the CDR3 is 15 residues. In germline, CDR1 is MNHEY, CDR2 SVGAGI. With 5 bases removed from V and 5 bases from J, the gap between germline ends came to 19 bases.